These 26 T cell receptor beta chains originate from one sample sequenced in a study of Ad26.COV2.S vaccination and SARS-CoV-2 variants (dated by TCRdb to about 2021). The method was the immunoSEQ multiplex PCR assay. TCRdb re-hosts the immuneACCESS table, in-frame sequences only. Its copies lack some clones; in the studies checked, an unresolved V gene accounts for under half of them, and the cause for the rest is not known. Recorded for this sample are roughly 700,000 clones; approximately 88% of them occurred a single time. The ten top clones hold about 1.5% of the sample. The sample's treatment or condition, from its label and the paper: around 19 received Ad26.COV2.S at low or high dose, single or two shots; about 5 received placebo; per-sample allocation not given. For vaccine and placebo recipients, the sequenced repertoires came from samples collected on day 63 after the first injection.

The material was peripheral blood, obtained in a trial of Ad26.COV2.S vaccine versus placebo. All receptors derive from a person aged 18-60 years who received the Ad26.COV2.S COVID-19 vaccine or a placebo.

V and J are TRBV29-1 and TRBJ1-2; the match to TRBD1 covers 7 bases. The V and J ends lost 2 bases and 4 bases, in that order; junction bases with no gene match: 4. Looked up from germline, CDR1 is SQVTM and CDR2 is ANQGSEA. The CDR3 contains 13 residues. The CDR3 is CSVEYRGSYGYTF. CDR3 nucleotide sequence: TGCAGCGTTGAATACAGGGGCAGCTATGGCTACACCTTC.

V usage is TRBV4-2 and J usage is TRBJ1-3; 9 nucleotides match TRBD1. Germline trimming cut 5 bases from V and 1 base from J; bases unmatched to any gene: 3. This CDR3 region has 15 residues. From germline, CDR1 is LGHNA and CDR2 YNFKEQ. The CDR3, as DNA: TGTGCCAGCAGCTTGGGACAGGGTTCTGGAAACACCATATATTTT. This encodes CASSLGQGSGNTIYF.

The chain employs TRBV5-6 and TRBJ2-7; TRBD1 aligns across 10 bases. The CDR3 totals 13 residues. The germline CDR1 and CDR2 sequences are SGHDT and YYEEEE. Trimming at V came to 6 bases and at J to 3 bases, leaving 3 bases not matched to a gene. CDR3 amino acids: CASTRDRGYEQYF. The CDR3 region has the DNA TGTGCCAGCACCCGGGACAGGGGCTACGAGCAGTACTTC.

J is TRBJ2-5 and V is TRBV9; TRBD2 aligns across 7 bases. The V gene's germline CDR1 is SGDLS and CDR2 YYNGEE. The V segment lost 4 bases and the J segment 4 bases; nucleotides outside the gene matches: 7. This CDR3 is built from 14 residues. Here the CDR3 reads CASSLLGGIETQYF. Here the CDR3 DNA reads TGTGCCAGCAGCCTCCTCGGGGGGATAGAGACCCAGTACTTC.

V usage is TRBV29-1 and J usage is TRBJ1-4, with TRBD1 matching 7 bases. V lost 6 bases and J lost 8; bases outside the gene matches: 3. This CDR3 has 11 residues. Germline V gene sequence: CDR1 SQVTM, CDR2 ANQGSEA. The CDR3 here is CSVLTGEKLFF. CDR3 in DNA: TGCAGCGTACTGACAGGGGAAAAACTGTTTTTT.

The CDR3 loop is CASRRPGQGPYGYTF. In DNA form, the CDR3 reads TGTGCCAGCAGGCGACCGGGACAGGGGCCCTATGGCTACACCTTC. V usage is TRBV6-6 and J usage is TRBJ1-2, with 10 bases identical to TRBD1. Germline-derived CDR1 and CDR2 are MNHNY and SVGAGI (reference sequence). The CDR3 spans 15 residues. The J segment lost 4 bases and the V segment lost 6 bases, leaving 8 bases of the junction unmatched.

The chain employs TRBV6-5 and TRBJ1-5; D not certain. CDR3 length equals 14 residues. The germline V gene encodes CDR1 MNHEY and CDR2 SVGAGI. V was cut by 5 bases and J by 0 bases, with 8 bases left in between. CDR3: CASSTFYSNQPQHF. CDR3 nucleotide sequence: TGTGCCAGCAGTACGTTCTATAGCAATCAGCCCCAGCATTTT.

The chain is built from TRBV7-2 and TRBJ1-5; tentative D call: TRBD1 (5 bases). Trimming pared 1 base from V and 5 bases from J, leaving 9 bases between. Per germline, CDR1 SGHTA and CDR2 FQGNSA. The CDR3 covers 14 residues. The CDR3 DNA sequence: TGTGCCAGCAGCTTAGAGGCAGGGTATCAGCCCCAGCATTTT. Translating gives CASSLEAGYQPQHF.

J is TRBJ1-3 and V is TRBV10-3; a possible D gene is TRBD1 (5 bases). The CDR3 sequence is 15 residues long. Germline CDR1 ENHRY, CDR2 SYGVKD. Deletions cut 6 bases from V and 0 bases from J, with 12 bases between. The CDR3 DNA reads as TGTGCCATCAGCGGGGGGAGCCTCTCTGGAAACACCATATATTTT. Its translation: CAISGGSLSGNTIYF.

The CDR3 loop reads CASSLAGTGENYGYTF. CDR3 DNA: TGTGCCAGCAGCTTAGCCGGGACAGGGGAAAACTATGGCTACACCTTC. The chain joins TRBV7-6 to TRBJ1-2; TRBD1 aligns across 10 bases. Trimming removed 0 bases from V and 2 bases from J; junction bases left unmatched: 3. The CDR3 length is 16 residues. Germline loops: CDR1 SGHVS, CDR2 FNYEAQ.

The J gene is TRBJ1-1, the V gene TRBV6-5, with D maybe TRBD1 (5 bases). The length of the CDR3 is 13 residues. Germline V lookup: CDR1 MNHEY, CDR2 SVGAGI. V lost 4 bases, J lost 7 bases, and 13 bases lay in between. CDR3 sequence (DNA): TGTGCCAGCAGTTTGGGGGGTCAGTTTGAAGCTTTCTTT. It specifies CASSLGGQFEAFF.

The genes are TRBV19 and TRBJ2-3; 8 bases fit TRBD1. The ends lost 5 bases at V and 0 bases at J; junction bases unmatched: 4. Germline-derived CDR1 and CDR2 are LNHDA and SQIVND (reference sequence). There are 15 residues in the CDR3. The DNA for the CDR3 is TGTGCCAGTAGTCGGACAGGGCAAAGCACAGATACGCAGTATTTT. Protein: CASSRTGQSTDTQYF.

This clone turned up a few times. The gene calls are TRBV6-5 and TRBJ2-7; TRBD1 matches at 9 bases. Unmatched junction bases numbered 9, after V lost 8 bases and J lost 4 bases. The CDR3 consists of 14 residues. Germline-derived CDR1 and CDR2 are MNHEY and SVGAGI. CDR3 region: CASELYRGPYEQYF. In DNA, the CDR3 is TGTGCCAGCGAGTTGTACAGGGGGCCGTACGAGCAGTACTTC.

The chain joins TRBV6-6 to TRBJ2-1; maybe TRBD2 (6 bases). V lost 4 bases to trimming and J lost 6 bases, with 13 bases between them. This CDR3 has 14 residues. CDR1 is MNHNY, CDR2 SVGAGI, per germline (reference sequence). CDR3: CASSSSVPPNEQFF. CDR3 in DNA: TGTGCCAGCAGTTCTAGCGTACCTCCCAATGAGCAGTTCTTC.

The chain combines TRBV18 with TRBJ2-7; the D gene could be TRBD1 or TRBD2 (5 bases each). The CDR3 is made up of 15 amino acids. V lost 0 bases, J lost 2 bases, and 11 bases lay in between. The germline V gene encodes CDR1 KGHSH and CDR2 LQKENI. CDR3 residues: CASSPPGPYTYEQYF. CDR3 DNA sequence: TGTGCCAGCTCACCACCGGGACCTTACACCTACGAGCAGTACTTC.

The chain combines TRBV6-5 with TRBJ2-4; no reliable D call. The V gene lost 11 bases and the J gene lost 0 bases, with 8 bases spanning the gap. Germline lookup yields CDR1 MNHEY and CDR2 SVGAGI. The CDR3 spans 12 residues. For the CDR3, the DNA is TGTGCCGCCGGTATAGCCAAAAACATTCAGTACTTC. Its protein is CAAGIAKNIQYF.

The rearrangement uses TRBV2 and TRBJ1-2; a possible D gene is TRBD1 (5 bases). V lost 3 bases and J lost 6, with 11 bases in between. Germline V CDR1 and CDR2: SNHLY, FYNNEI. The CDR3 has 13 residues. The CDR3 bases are TGTGCCAGCAGTGAGCGGCAGGGAAATGGCTACACCTTC. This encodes CASSERQGNGYTF.

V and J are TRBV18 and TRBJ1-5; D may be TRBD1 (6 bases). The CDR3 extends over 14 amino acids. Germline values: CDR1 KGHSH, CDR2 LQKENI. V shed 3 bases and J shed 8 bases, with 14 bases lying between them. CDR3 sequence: CASSPRGVLEPQHF. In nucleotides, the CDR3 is TGTGCCAGCTCACCGAGGGGGGTGTTAGAGCCCCAGCATTTT.

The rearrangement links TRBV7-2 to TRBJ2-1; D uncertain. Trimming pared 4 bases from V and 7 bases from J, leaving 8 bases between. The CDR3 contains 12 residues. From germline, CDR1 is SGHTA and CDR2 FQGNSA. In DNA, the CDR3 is TGTGCCAGCAGCTCCGCTCCAAATGAGCAGTTCTTC. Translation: CASSSAPNEQFF.

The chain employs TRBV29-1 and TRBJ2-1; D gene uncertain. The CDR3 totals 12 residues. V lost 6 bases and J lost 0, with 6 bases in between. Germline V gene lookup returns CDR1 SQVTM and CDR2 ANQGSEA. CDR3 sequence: CSVILSYNEQFF. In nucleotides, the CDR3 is TGCAGCGTCATCCTCTCCTACAATGAGCAGTTCTTC.

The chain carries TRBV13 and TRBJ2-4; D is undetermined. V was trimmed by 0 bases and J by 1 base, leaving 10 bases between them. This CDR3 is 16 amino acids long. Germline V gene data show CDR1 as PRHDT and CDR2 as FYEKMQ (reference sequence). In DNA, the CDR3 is TGTGCCAGCAGCTTAGGCCCGCAAGGGGCCAAAAACATTCAGTACTTC. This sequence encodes CASSLGPQGAKNIQYF.

CDR3 residues: CASSTGTPYGYTF. DNA for the CDR3: TGTGCCAGCAGCACCGGGACACCTTATGGCTACACCTTC. V gene TRBV6-6 combines with J gene TRBJ1-2; a weak D match, TRBD1 (6 bases). CDR1 and CDR2 from the germline V gene are MNHNY and SVGAGI (reference sequence). The CDR3 covers 13 residues. The V end was cut by 6 bases, the J end by 5 bases, with 13 bases between.

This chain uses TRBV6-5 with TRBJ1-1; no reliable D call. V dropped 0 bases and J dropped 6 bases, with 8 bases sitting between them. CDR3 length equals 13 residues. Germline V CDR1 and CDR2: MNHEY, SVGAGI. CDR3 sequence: CASSYSQDAEAFF. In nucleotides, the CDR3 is TGTGCCAGCAGTTACTCTCAGGACGCTGAAGCTTTCTTT.

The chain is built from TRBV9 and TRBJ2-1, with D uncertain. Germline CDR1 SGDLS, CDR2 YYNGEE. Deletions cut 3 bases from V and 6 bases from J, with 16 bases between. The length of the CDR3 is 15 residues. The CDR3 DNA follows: TGTGCCAGCAGCGGGGTGAACCCGGCCATCAATGAGCAGTTCTTC. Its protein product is CASSGVNPAINEQFF.

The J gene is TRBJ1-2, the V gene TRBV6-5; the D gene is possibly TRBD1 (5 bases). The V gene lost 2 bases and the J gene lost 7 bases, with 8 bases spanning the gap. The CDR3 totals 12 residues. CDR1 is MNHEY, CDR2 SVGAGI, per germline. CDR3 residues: CASSYDGGGYTF. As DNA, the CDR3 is TGTGCCAGCAGTTACGATGGGGGTGGCTACACCTTC.

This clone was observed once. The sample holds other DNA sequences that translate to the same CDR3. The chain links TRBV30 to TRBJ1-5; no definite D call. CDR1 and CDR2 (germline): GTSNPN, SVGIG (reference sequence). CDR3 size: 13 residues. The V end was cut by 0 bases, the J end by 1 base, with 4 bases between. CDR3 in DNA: TGTGCCTGGAGTGTTTCCAGCAATCAGCCCCAGCATTTT. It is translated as CAWSVSSNQPQHF.